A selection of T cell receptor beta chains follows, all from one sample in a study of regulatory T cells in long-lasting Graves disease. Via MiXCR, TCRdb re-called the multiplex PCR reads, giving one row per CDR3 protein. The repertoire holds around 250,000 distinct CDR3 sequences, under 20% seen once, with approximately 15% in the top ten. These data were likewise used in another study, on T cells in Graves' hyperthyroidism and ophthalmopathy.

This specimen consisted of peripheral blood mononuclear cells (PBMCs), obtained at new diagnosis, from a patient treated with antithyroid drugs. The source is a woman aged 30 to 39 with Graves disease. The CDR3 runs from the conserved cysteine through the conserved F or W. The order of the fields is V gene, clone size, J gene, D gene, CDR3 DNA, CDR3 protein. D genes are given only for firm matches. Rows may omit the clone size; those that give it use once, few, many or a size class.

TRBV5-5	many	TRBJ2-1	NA	TGTGCCAGCAGCTTGCGGCGACAGGTGTACAATGAGCAGTTCTTC	CASSLRRQVYNEQFF
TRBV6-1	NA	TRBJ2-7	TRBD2	TGTGCCAGCAGTGAAGCTAGCGGGAGCCGGGGCGAGCAGTACTTC	CASSEASGSRGEQYF
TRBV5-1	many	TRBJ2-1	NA	TGCGCCAGCAGTAATCCGGGACGAAGCTCCTACAATGAGCAGTTCTTC	CASSNPGRSSYNEQFF
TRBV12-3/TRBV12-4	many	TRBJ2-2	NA	TGTGCCAGCAGTTTAGGTCCGTACCGGGACCCAGACACCGGGGAGCTGTTTTTT	CASSLGPYRDPDTGELFF
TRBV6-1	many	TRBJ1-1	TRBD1	TGTGCCAGCCATAGAAGGACAGGGGTGGGGAGGACTGAAGCTTTCTTT	CASHRRTGVGRTEAFF
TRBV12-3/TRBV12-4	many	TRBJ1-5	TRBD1	TGTGCCAGCAGCTGGGACAGGGGGCGTGAAACCCAGCATTTT	CASSWDRGRETQHF
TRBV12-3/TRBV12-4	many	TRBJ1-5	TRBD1	TGTGCCAGCAGTTTAGGGGGAATCAGGGGGAATCAGCCCCAGCATTTT	CASSLGGIRGNQPQHF
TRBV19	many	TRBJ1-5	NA	TGTGCCAGTATCGCGGGGGGCTCGGGCAATCAGCCCCAGCATTTT	CASIAGGSGNQPQHF
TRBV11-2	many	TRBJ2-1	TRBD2	TGTGCCAGCAGCTTATTTAGCGGGGGGGCCAATGGGCAGTTCTTC	CASSLFSGGANGQFF
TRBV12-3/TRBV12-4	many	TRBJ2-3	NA	TGTGCCAGCAATAGGGACACAGATACGCAGTATTTT	CASNRDTDTQYF
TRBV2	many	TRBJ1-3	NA	TGTGCCAGCAGTGTTGGGGGCACTGGAAACACCATATATTTT	CASSVGGTGNTIYF
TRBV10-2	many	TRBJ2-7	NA	TGCGCCACCGAGGGGACGGACTTTGTGAACGAGCAGTACTTC	CATEGTDFVNEQYF
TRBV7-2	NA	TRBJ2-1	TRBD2	TGTGCCAGCAGCTTAAGACTAGCGGGGGGGCCGCAGTTCTTC	CASSLRLAGGPQFF
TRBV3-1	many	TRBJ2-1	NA	TGTGCCAGCAGCCCTCGGCCAAGGTATGAGCAGTTCTTC	CASSPRPRYEQFF